A selection of T cell receptor beta chains follows, all from one sample in a study of Graves' ophthalmopathy and Graves' hyperthyroidism. Via MiXCR, TCRdb re-called the multiplex PCR reads, giving one row per CDR3 protein. The table lists about 16,000 distinct CDR3 sequences, 46% of them singletons. The sample consisted of peripheral blood. The receptors derive from a woman aged 40 to 49 with stable Graves' hyperthyroidism. CDR3s include the opening cysteine and the closing phenylalanine or tryptophan. The size of a clone is reported for some rows only, either as once, few or many, or as a class for expanded clones.

medium-sized,TRBV10-3,TRBJ1-2,CAISDRGLSGYTF
.,TRBV20-1,TRBJ1-2,CSARAGQFYGYTF
medium-sized,TRBV29-1,TRBJ1-5,CSVVEQGDQPQHF
.,TRBV5-1,TRBJ1-1,CASSAVSNTEAFF
.,TRBV2,TRBJ1-1,CASYSGSLEAFF
.,TRBV27,TRBJ1-1,CASSSFDRGGEAFF
many,TRBV5-6,TRBJ2-3,CASSFQIDTQYF
medium-sized,TRBV2,TRBJ1-5,CASTKGEGNQPQHF
.,TRBV28,TRBJ2-3,CASSPPTTDTQYF
once,TRBV5-1,TRBJ2-7,CASSSSLGTAAYEQYF
many,TRBV9,TRBJ2-3,CASSVKGGKHPTDTQYF
.,TRBV24-1,TRBJ2-3,CATSDVDGDSTDTQYF
.,TRBV7-9,TRBJ1-2,CASSPRVYGYTF
.,TRBV5-1,TRBJ2-7,CASSADNYEQYF
many,TRBV19,TRBJ2-7,CASSIEADTYEQYF
few,TRBV15,TRBJ1-5,CATSRGQGDQPQHF
.,TRBV7-8,TRBJ1-6,CASSKPGGSSPLHF
.,TRBV3-1,TRBJ2-7,CAGSQDNQGKAHEQYF